What follows are 23 T cell receptor beta chains derived from one specimen sequenced in a study of T-cell reconstitution after alpha-beta-depleted transplantation in children. Unique molecular identifiers were incorporated when the TCRbeta library was constructed. MiXCR was run by TCRdb on the PCR reads, yielding one entry per CDR3 protein. The sample lists 450,000 to 600,000 distinct CDR3 sequences, 10% seen once, with around 2% in the top ten. This specimen was PBMCs, taken before TCRalphabeta/CD19-depleted stem cell transplant. Receptors were obtained from a child younger than 10 with inherited bone marrow failure, due to receive a stem cell transplant.

Many counts were recorded for this clonotype. This chain uses TRBV12-3 or TRBV12-4 with TRBJ1-4, with D perhaps matching TRBD1 (5 bases). The CDR3 runs 16 residues. V was shortened by 4 bases and J by 4 bases, with 16 bases between the two germline ends. The CDR3 coding sequence is TGTGCCAGCAGTTCGGGGTTCTGGGACCTTAATGAAAAACTGTTTTTT. It specifies CASSSGFWDLNEKLFF.

This clonotype was found many times. The chain couples TRBV9 to TRBJ2-2; 13 bases are a match to TRBD2. Germline assignment: CDR1 SGDLS and CDR2 YYNGEE. Trimming at V came to 3 bases and at J to 4 bases, leaving 3 bases not matched to a gene. The CDR3 sequence is 16 residues long. The CDR3: CASSARLAGGTGELFF. CDR3 in DNA: TGTGCCAGCAGCGCCCGACTAGCGGGGGGCACCGGGGAGCTGTTTTTT.

This clonotype was counted at least ten times. The chain has TRBV4-3 and TRBJ1-6; no clear D gene. This CDR3 region has 19 residues. Germline V gives CDR1 LGHNA, CDR2 YSLEER. With 0 bases removed from V and 0 bases from J, the gap between germline ends came to 15 bases. CDR3 sequence: CASSQDFSGPSSYNSPLHF. The CDR3 DNA reads as TGCGCCAGCAGCCAAGATTTTAGTGGCCCGAGCTCCTATAATTCACCCCTCCACTTT.

Comments on this clonotype: This could be a read error, since a much larger clone is one nucleotide away. This chain connects TRBV28 to TRBJ1-5; the D is unclear. In germline, CDR1 is MDHEN, CDR2 SYDVKM. This CDR3 spans 14 amino acids. Written as DNA, the CDR3 is TGTGCCAGCAGTTTTATCGCTAGCAATCAGCACCAGCATTTT. Residues: CASSFIASNQHQHF.

The sample holds many counts of this clonotype. The chain employs TRBV7-9 and TRBJ2-5; 9 bases line up with TRBD2. CDR1 is SEHNR, CDR2 FQNEAQ, per germline (reference sequence). This CDR3 is built from 14 residues. The V gene end was trimmed by 5 bases and the J gene end by 1 base; junction bases not matched to a gene: 2. The chain's CDR3 is CASSPREGQETQYF. As DNA, the CDR3 is TGTGCCAGCAGCCCGCGGGAGGGCCAAGAGACCCAGTACTTC.

This clonotype was observed at least ten times. V and J are TRBV27 and TRBJ2-7; TRBD2 matches 7 bases. The CDR3 runs to 14 residues. Germline assignment: CDR1 MNHEY and CDR2 SMNVEV (reference sequence). The junction had 6 bases not matched to a gene; V was cut back by 5 bases and J by 2 bases. CDR3 in amino acids: CASSGRLAPYEQYF. DNA for the CDR3: TGTGCCAGCAGTGGACGACTAGCTCCCTACGAGCAGTACTTC.

There are many counts of this clonotype. This chain joins TRBV7-8 and TRBJ2-1; 8 bases match TRBD2. The CDR3 is 20 amino acids. Germline V gene lookup returns CDR1 SGHVS and CDR2 FQNEAQ. V shed 2 bases and J 8 bases; nucleotides not matched to a gene: 23. The CDR3 sequence: CASSLWLRKSGSRWVHEQFF. The CDR3 nucleotides are TGTGCCAGCAGCTTATGGTTAAGAAAGAGCGGGAGTCGTTGGGTCCATGAGCAGTTCTTC.

This clonotype was recorded many times. This chain uses TRBV12-3 or TRBV12-4 with TRBJ2-3; 13 bases fit TRBD2. The length of the CDR3 is 17 residues. Trimming removed 5 bases from V and 4 bases from J; junction bases left unmatched: 9. The DNA for the CDR3 is TGTGCCAGCAGTCGAATTCCGGGACTAGCGGGGTCAGATACGCAGTATTTT. It encodes CASSRIPGLAGSDTQYF.

In its sample, this clonotype was seen many times. V usage is TRBV21-1 and J usage is TRBJ2-5; the table calls TRBD1, which could not be checked here. TRBV21-1 is listed as a pseudogene. The CDR3 runs to 15 residues. CDR3 amino acids: CASSKASDRTETQYF. The CDR3, as DNA: TGTGCCAGCAGCAAAGCTTCAGACAGAACGGAGACCCAGTACTTC.

This clonotype was counted many times. This sequence joins TRBV18 and TRBJ2-3, with TRBD2 identical over 7 bases. Trimming removed 8 bases from V and 1 base from J; junction bases left unmatched: 6. Germline assignment: CDR1 KGHSH and CDR2 LQKENI. The CDR3 extends over 14 amino acids. The CDR3 region is CASANSGRTDTQYF. The DNA of the CDR3 is TGTGCCAGCGCGAATAGCGGGCGCACAGATACGCAGTATTTT.

This clonotype has just a few counts. The chain employs TRBV30 and TRBJ1-4; perhaps TRBD1 as D (6 bases). CDR1 GTSNPN and CDR2 SVGIG come from the germline V gene (reference sequence). The V end lost 2 bases, the J end lost 7 bases, and 17 bases lay between the germline ends. The CDR3 totals 15 residues. CDR3 region: CAWSSGHRAAEKLFF. In nucleotides, the CDR3 is TGTGCCTGGAGTTCTGGGCACAGGGCTGCTGAAAAACTGTTTTTT.

In this sample, this clonotype turned up many times. The chain employs TRBV11-2 and TRBJ2-1; TRBD2 agrees at 13 bases. The J segment lost 12 bases and the V segment lost 5 bases, leaving 4 bases of the junction unmatched. Germline-derived CDR1 and CDR2 are SGHAT and FQNNGV. The CDR3 is made up of 13 amino acids. The CDR3 is CASSPGLAGLQFF. CDR3 nucleotide sequence: TGTGCCAGCAGCCCGGGACTAGCGGGACTGCAGTTCTTC.

The rearrangement joins TRBV19 to TRBJ2-1; D uncertain. V lost 8 bases to trimming and J lost 6 bases, with 8 bases between them. CDR1 LNHDA and CDR2 SQIVND come from the germline V gene (reference sequence). This CDR3 contains 11 residues. The CDR3 DNA follows: TGTGCCAGTGGCCAGGTCAATGAGCAGTTCTTC. It specifies CASGQVNEQFF.

A remark on this clonotype: One end of the junction fails to match germline, which may point to a read error. The chain employs TRBV7-6 and TRBJ2-1, with 9 bases that match TRBD2. The length of the CDR3 is 12 residues. Germline-derived CDR1 and CDR2 are SGHVS and FNYEAQ. CDR3 amino acids: CDRREGQNEQFF. The CDR3 nucleotides are TGCGATAGGCGGGAGGGCCAGAATGAGCAGTTCTTC. Filled out from reference TRBV7-6 and TRBJ2-1, the complete variable domain reads GAGVSQSPRYKVTKRGQDVALRCDPISGHVSLYWYRQALGQGPEFLTYFNYEAQQDKSGLPNDRFSAERPEGSISTLTIQRTEQRDSAMYRCDRREGQNEQFFGPGTRLTVL.

This clonotype was counted at least ten times. The chain joins TRBV12-3 or TRBV12-4 to TRBJ2-3; D is perhaps TRBD2 (5 bases). CDR3 length: 15 amino acids. With 6 bases removed from V and 0 bases from J, the gap between germline ends came to 13 bases. The chain's CDR3 is CASSPPDYSTDTQYF. The CDR3 bases are TGTGCCAGCAGCCCCCCCGACTACAGCACAGATACGCAGTATTTT.

V usage is TRBV4-2 and J usage is TRBJ2-5; maybe TRBD2 (5 bases). This CDR3 is built from 15 residues. CDR1 LGHNA and CDR2 YNFKEQ come from the germline V gene. Trimming removed 0 bases from V and 5 bases from J, with 13 bases in between. The CDR3 region is CASSQEPGGGETQYF. The CDR3 nucleotides read TGTGCCAGCAGCCAAGAGCCGGGCGGCGGGGAGACCCAGTACTTC.

This clonotype was picked up many times. V usage is TRBV7-2 and J usage is TRBJ1-2; D is perhaps TRBD1 (6 bases). The V gene lost 1 base and the J gene lost 7 bases, with 10 bases spanning the gap. CDR3 length equals 13 residues. From germline, CDR1 is SGHTA and CDR2 FQGNSA. The CDR3 DNA follows: TGTGCCAGCAGCTTAGACAGGGTAACTGGCTACACCTTC. It is translated as CASSLDRVTGYTF.

This clonotype was observed at least ten times. J is TRBJ2-1 and V is TRBV27, with TRBD1 matching 8 bases. V was pared by 6 bases and J by 9 bases, with 4 bases of the junction left unmatched. Germline CDR1 is MNHEY and CDR2 is SMNVEV (reference sequence). The CDR3 sequence is 12 residues long. The CDR3 reads CASSWTGIEQFF. In nucleotides, the CDR3 is TGTGCCAGCAGCTGGACAGGGATTGAGCAGTTCTTC.

The rearrangement uses TRBV30 and TRBJ2-1, with 12 bases that match TRBD2. V gave up 0 bases and J gave up 5 bases; unmatched junction bases: 5. This CDR3 spans 16 amino acids. Germline V gene lookup returns CDR1 GTSNPN and CDR2 SVGIG (reference sequence). The CDR3 coding sequence is TGTGCCTGGAGTGTCCCCCCTAGCGGGAGGGACAATGAGCAGTTCTTC. This encodes CAWSVPPSGRDNEQFF.

This clonotype showed up many times. The V gene is TRBV4-3, the J gene TRBJ1-2; D not resolved. Trimming removed 3 bases at V and 0 bases at J, with 14 bases between. Per the germline V gene, CDR1 is LGHNA and CDR2 is YSLEER. The CDR3 runs to 16 residues. The CDR3 spells CASSQAAGPTNYGYTF. The CDR3 DNA reads as TGCGCCAGCAGCCAGGCGGCAGGCCCTACTAACTATGGCTACACCTTC.

The table lists this clonotype with many counts. This chain uses TRBV6-2 or TRBV6-3 with TRBJ2-3, with no clear D. Per the germline V gene, CDR1 is MNHEY and CDR2 is SVGEGT. V dropped 5 bases and J dropped 11 bases, with 14 bases sitting between them. This CDR3 is 12 amino acids long. This CDR3 is CASSNPGHEQYF. The CDR3 DNA reads as TGTGCCAGCAGTAACCCTGGGCATGAGCAGTATTTT.

This clonotype was counted many times. The chain is built from TRBV29-1 and TRBJ1-1; D possibly corresponds to TRBD1 (5 bases). V was clipped by 6 bases and J by 4 bases, with 15 bases between them. Per the germline V gene, CDR1 is SQVTM and CDR2 is ANQGSEA. The CDR3 is made up of 13 amino acids. The CDR3 sequence: CSVDGGKATEAFF. The DNA of the CDR3 is TGCAGCGTCGACGGGGGTAAGGCCACTGAAGCTTTCTTT.

As to this clonotype: One base away lies a much larger clone, so this may be a sequencing read error. This is likely a read error, given that the CDR3 carries no conserved phenylalanine or tryptophan at its end. The chain joins TRBV28 to TRBJ2-1; TRBD1 agrees at 7 bases. CDR3 length equals 16 residues. The V and J ends lost 5 bases and 2 bases, in that order; junction bases with no gene match: 9. Germline assignment: CDR1 MDHEN and CDR2 SYDVKM. CDR3 nucleotide sequence: TGTGCCAGCAGTCTGGGGCAGGGGGTACCCTACAATGAGCAGTTCCTC. It specifies CASSLGQGVPYNEQFL.